The clone carrying this T cell receptor beta chain was observed at least ten times. CDR1 is SQVTM, CDR2 ANQGSEA, per germline. V lost 3 bases, J lost 7 bases, and 5 bases stayed unmatched. This CDR3 contains 13 residues. The library targeted TCRbeta and was prepared with unique molecular identifiers. TCRdb itself ran the PCR reads through MiXCR, one entry per CDR3 protein. The table has nearly 400,000 distinct CDR3 sequences, roughly 21% seen once. This sample was included in a study of T-cell reconstitution after alpha-beta-depleted transplantation in children. The starting material was PBMCs from the stem cell graft donor, obtained from the stem cell graft. The TCR originated in a human donor who donated a stem cell graft to a child with acute myeloid leukemia. The chain couples TRBV29-1 to TRBJ2-1, with TRBD1 identical over 8 bases. This chain's CDR3 is CSVEGRQGNEQFF. CDR3 in DNA: TGCAGCGTTGAGGGTCGACAGGGGAATGAGCAGTTCTTC.